This TCR beta chain was identified in a study of chronic HIV infection and antiretroviral therapy. This CDR3 comprises 13 residues. From germline, CDR1 is MDHEN and CDR2 SYDVKM. The V end was cut by 6 bases, the J end by 1 base, with 9 bases between. TCRdb used MiXCR to reprocess the 5' RACE reads, holding one entry per CDR3 protein. The top ten hold 2.8% of the sample, which has some 46,000 distinct CDR3 sequences, about 18% seen once. The clonotype originates from an adult who had HIV and had not received antiretroviral therapy, or was an uninfected healthy control (not recorded which). The rearrangement joins TRBV28 to TRBJ1-1, with D uncertain. The sequencing input was peripheral blood. The CDR3 protein is CASRGWTNTEAFF. The CDR3 nucleotides are TGTGCCAGCAGGGGCTGGACGAACACTGAAGCTTTCTTT.